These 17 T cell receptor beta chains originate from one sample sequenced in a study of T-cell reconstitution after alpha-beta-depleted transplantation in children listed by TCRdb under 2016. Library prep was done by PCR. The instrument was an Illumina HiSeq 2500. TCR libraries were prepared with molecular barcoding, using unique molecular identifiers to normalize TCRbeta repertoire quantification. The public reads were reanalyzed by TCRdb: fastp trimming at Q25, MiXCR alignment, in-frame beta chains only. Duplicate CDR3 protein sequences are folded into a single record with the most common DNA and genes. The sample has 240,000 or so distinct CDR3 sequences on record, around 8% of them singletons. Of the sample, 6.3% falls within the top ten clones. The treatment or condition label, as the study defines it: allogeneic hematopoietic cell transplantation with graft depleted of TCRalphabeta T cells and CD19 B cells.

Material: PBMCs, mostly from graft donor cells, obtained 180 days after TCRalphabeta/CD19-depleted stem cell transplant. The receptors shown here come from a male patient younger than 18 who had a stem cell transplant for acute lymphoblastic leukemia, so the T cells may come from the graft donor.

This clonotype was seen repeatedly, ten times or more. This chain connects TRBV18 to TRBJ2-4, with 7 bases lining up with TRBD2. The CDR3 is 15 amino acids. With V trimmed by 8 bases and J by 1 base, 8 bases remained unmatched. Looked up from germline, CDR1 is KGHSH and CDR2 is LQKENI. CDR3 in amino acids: CASTLLARAKNIQYF. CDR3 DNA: TGTGCCAGCACCTTACTAGCGAGGGCCAAAAACATTCAGTACTTC.

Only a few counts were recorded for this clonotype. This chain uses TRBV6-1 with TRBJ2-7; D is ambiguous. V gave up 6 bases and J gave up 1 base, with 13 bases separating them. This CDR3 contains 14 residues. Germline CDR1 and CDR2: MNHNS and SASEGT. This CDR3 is CASSRYVGSYEQYF. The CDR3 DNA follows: TGTGCCAGCAGCCGTTACGTGGGTTCCTACGAGCAGTACTTC.

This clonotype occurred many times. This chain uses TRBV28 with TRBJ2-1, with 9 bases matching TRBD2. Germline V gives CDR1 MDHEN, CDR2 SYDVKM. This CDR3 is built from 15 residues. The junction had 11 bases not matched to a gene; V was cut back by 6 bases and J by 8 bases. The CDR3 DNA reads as TGTGCCAGCAGCCTGACTAGCGGCAATCTGGATGAGCAGTTCTTC. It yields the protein CASSLTSGNLDEQFF.

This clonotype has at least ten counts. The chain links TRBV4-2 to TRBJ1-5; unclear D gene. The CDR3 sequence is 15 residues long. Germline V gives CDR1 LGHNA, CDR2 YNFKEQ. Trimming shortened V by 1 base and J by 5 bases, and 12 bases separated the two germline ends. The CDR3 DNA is TGTGCCAGCAGCCAAGCCCACGAGGCCGATCAGCCCCAGCATTTT. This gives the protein CASSQAHEADQPQHF.

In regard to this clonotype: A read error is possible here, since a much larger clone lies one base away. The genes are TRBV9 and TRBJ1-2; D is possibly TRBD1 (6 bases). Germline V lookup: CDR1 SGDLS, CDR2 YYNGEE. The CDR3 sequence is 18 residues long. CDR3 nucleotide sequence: TGTGCCAGCAGCGCCCGGGTACCGACGGGGGGGCTTAACTATGGCTACAACTTC. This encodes CASSARVPTGGLNYGYNF. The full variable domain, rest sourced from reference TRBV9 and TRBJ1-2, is DSGVTQTPKHLITATGQRVTLRCSPRSGDLSVYWYQQSLDQGLQFLIQYYNGEERAKGNILERFSAQQFPDLHSELNLSSLELGDSALYFCASSARVPTGGLNYGYNFGSGTRLTVV.

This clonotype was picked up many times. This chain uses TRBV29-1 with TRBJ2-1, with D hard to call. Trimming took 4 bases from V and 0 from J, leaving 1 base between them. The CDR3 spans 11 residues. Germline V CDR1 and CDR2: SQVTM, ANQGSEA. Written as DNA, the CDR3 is TGCAGCGTTGTCTCCTACAATGAGCAGTTCTTC. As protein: CSVVSYNEQFF.

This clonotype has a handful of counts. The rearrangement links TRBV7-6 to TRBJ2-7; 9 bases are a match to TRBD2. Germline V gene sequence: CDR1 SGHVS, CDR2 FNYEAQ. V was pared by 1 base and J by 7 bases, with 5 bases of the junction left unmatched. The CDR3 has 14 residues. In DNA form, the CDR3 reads TGTGCCAGCAGCTTAGGAGCGGGAGGAGGTGAGCAGTACTTC. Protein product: CASSLGAGGGEQYF.

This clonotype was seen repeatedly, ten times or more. The CDR3 is CSALRDRGRDTQYF. CDR3 DNA sequence: TGCAGTGCTCTCCGGGACAGGGGGAGAGATACGCAGTATTTT. The rearrangement joins TRBV20-1 to TRBJ2-3; 11 positions agree with TRBD1. V shed 5 bases and J 5 bases; nucleotides not matched to a gene: 6. The CDR3 runs 14 residues. From germline, CDR1 is DFQATT and CDR2 SNEGSKA (reference sequence).

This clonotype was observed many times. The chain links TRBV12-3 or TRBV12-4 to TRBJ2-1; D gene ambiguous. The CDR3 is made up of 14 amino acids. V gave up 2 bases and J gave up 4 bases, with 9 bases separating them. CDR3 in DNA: TGTGCCAGCAGTTTAACTGCCCCATACAATGAGCAGTTCTTC. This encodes CASSLTAPYNEQFF.

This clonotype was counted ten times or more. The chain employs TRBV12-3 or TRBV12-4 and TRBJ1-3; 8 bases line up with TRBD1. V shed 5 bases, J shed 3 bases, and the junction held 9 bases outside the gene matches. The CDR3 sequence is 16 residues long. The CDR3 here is CASSPRQGLVGNTIYF. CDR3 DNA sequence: TGTGCCAGCAGTCCAAGACAGGGGCTGGTTGGAAACACCATATATTTT.

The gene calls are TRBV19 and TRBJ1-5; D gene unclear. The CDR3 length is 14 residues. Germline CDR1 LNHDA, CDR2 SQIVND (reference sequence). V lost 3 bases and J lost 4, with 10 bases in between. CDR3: CASSMVSKNQPQHF. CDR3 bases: TGTGCCAGTAGTATGGTATCCAAAAATCAGCCCCAGCATTTT.

The CDR3: CASNPDRSPNYGYTF. For the CDR3, the DNA is TGTGCCAGCAACCCGGACCGCTCACCTAACTATGGCTACACCTTC. V is TRBV12-3 or TRBV12-4 and J is TRBJ1-2; no firm D call. The CDR3 has 15 residues. V was clipped by 7 bases and J by 0 bases, with 15 bases between them.

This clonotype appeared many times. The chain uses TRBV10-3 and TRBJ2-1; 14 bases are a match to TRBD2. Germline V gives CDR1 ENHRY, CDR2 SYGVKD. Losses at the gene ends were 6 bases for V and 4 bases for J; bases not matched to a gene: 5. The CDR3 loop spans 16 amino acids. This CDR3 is CAISDGTSGRYNEQFF. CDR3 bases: TGTGCCATCAGCGATGGGACTAGCGGGAGATACAATGAGCAGTTCTTC.

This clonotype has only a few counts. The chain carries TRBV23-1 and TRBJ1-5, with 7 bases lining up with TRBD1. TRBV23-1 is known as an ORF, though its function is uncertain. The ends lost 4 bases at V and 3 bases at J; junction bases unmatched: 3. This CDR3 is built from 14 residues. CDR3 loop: CASSRRGPNQPQHF. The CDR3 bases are TGCGCCAGCAGTCGGAGGGGGCCCAATCAGCCCCAGCATTTT.

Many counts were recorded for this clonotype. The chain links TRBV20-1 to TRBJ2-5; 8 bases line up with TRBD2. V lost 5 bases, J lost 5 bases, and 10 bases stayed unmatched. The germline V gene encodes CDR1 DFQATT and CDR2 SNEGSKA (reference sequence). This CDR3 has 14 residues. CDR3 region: CSALRPGGFETQYF. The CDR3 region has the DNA TGCAGTGCTTTAAGACCGGGAGGGTTTGAGACCCAGTACTTC.

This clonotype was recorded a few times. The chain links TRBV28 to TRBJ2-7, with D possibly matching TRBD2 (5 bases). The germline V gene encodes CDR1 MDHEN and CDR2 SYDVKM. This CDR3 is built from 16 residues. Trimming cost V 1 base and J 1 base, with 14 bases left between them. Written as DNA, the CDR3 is TGTGCCAGCAGTTTATTTTCAATTACGGGGTCCTACGAGCAGTACTTC. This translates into CASSLFSITGSYEQYF.

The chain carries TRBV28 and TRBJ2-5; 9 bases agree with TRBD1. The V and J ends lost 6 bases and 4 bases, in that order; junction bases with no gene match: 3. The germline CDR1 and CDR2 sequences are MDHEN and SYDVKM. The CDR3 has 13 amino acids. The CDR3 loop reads CASRTGGGETQYF. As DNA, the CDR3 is TGTGCCAGCAGAACAGGGGGCGGAGAGACCCAGTACTTC.